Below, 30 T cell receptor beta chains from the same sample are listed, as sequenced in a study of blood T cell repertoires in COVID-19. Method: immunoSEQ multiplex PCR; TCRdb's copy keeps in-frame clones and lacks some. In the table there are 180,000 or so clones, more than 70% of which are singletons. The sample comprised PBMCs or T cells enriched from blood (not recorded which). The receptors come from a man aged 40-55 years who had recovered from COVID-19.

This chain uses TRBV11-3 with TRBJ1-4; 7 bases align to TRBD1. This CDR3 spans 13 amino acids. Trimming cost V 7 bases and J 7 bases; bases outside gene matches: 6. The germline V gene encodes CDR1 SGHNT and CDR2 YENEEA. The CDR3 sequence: CASTTGTSEKLFF. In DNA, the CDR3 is TGTGCCAGCACGACAGGGACGAGTGAAAAACTGTTTTTT.

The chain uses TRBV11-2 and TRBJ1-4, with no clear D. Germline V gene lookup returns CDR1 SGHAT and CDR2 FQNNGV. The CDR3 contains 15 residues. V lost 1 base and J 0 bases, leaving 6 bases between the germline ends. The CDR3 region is CASSLGLSTNEKLFF. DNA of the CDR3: TGTGCCAGCAGCTTAGGGCTTTCAACTAATGAAAAACTGTTTTTT.

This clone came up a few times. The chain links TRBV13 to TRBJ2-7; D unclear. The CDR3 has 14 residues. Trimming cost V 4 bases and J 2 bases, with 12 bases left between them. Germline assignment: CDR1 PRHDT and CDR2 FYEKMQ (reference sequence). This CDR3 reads CASSSGGNAYEQYF. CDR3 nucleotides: TGTGCCAGCAGCTCCGGCGGCAATGCCTACGAGCAGTACTTC.

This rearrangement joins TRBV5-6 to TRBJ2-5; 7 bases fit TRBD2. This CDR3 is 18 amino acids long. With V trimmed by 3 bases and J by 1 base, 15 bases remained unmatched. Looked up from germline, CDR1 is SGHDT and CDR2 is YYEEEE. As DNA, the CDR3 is TGTGCCAGCAGCTCTTCAGCCCTGTCCTTAGCGGGCCAAGAGACCCAGTACTTC. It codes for CASSSSALSLAGQETQYF.

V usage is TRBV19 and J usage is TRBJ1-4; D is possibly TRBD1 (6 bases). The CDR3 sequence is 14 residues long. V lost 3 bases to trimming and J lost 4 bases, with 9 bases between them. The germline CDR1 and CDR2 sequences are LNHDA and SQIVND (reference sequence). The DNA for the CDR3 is TGTGCCAGTAGTATCGGACAGTTTAATGAAAAACTGTTTTTT. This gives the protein CASSIGQFNEKLFF.

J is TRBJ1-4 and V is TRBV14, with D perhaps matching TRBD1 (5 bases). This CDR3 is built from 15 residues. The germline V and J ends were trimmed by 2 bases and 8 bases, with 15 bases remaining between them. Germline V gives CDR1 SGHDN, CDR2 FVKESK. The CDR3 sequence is CASSQILGLGEKLFF. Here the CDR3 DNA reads TGTGCCAGCAGCCAAATTTTGGGGCTGGGGGAAAAACTGTTTTTT.

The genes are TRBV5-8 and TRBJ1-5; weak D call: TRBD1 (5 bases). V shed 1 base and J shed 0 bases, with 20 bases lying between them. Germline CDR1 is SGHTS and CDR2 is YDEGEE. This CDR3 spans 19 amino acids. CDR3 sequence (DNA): TGTGCCAGCAGCTTGAGGCACGACCCCCAGGGTTATAGCAATCAGCCCCAGCATTTT. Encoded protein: CASSLRHDPQGYSNQPQHF.

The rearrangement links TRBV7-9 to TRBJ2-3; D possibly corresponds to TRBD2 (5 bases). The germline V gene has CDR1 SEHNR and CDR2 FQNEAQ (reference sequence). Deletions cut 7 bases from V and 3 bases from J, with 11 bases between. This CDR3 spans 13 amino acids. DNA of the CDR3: TGTGCCAGCATCATATCGGGAACAGATACGCAGTATTTT. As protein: CASIISGTDTQYF.

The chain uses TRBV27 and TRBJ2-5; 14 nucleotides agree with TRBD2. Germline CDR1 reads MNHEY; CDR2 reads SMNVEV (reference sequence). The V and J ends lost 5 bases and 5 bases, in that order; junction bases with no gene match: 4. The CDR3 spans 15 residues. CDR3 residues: CASSTGLAGVETQYF. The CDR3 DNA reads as TGTGCCAGCAGTACGGGACTAGCGGGAGTTGAGACCCAGTACTTC.

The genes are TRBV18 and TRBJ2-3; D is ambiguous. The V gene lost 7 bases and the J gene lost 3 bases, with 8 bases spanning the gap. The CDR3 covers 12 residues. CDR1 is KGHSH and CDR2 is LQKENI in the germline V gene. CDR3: CASFTGTDTQYF. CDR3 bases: TGTGCCAGCTTCACCGGGACAGATACGCAGTATTTT.

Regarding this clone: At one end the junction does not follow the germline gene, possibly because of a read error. Written as DNA, the CDR3 is TGTGCTAGCAGCCCCAGGACTTTTACTAACTACAATGAGCAGTTCTTC. Its translation is CASSPRTFTNYNEQFF. The J gene is TRBJ2-1, the V gene TRBV7-7; possibly TRBD2 for D (5 bases). The CDR3 sequence is 16 residues long. Per the germline V gene, CDR1 is SSHAT and CDR2 is FNYEAQ (reference sequence).

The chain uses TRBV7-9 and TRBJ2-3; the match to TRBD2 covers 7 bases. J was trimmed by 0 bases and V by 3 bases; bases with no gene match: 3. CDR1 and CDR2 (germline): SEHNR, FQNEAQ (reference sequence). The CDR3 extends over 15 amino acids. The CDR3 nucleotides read TGTGCCAGCAGCTTGGCTAGCGGCAGCACAGATACGCAGTATTTT. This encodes CASSLASGSTDTQYF.

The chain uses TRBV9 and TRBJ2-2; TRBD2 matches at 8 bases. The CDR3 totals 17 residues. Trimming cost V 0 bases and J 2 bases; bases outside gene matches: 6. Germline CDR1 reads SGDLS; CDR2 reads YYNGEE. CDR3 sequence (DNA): TGTGCCAGCAGCGTAGCCACTAGCGGAGTAAACACCGGGGAGCTGTTTTTT. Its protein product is CASSVATSGVNTGELFF.

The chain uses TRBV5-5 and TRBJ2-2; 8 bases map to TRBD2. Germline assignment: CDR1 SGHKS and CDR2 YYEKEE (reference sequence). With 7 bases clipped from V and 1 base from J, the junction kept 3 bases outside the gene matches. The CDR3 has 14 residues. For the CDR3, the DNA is TGTGCCAGCGAACTAGCGGTGAACACCGGGGAGCTGTTTTTT. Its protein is CASELAVNTGELFF.

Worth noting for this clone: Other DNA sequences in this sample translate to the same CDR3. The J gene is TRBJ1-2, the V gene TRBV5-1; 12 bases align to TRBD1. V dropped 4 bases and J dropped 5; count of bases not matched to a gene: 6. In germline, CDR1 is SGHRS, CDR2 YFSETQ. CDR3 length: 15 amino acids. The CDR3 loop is CASSLGTGGVYGYTF. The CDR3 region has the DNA TGCGCCAGCAGCCTCGGGACAGGGGGCGTTTATGGCTACACCTTC.

CDR3 coding DNA: TGTGCCAGCAGTGACTCGGACAGGAACCTCTATAGCAATCAGCCCCAGCATTTT. Amino acid sequence: CASSDSDRNLYSNQPQHF. The chain links TRBV6-4 to TRBJ1-5, with 7 bases that match TRBD1. CDR3 length: 18 residues. Germline V CDR1 and CDR2: MRHNA, SNTAGT. J lost 0 bases, V lost 0 bases, and 8 bases had no gene match.

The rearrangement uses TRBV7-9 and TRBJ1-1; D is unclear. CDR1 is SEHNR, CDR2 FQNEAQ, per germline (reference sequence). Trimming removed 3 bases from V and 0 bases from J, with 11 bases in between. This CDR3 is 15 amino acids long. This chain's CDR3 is CASSFPDGMNTEAFF. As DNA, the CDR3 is TGTGCCAGCAGCTTCCCGGACGGGATGAACACTGAAGCTTTCTTT.

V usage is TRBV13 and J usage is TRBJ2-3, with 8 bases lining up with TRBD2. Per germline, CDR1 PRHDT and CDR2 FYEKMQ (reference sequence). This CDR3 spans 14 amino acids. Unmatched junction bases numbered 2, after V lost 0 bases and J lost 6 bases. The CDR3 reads CASSLGGREDTQYF. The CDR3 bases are TGTGCCAGCAGCTTAGGCGGGAGGGAGGATACGCAGTATTTT. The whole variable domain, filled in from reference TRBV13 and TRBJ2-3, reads AAGVIQSPRHLIKEKRETATLKCYPIPRHDTVYWYQQGPGQDPQFLISFYEKMQSDKGSIPDRFSAQQFSDYHSELNMSSLELGDSALYFCASSLGGREDTQYFGPGTRLTVL.

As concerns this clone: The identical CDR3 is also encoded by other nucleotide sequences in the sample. The CDR3 sequence is CASSLTGNTEAFF. CDR3 nucleotides: TGTGCCAGCAGTTTAACAGGGAACACTGAAGCTTTCTTT. The chain combines TRBV28 with TRBJ1-1; TRBD1 is a possible D gene (5 bases). CDR3 length equals 13 residues. Trimming removed 2 bases from V and 1 base from J, with 5 bases in between. Germline assignment: CDR1 MDHEN and CDR2 SYDVKM.

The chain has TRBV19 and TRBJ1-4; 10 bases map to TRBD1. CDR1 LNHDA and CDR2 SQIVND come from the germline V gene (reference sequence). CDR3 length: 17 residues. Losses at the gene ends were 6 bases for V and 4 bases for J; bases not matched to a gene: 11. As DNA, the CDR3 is TGTGCCAGTAGGGGGGGACAGGGGACCGGCCTTAATGAAAAACTGTTTTTT. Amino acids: CASRGGQGTGLNEKLFF.

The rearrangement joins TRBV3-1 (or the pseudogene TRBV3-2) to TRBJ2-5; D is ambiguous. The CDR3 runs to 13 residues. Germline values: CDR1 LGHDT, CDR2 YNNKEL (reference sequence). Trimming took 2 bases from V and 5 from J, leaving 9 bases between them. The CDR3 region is CASSQWYGETQYF. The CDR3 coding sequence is TGTGCCAGCAGCCAATGGTATGGCGAGACCCAGTACTTC.

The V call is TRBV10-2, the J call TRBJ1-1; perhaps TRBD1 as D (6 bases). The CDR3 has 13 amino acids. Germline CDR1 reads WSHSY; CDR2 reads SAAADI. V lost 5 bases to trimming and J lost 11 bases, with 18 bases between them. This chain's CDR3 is CASSLGQPLMAFF. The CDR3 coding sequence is TGCGCCAGCAGTCTCGGACAGCCCTTGATGGCTTTCTTT.

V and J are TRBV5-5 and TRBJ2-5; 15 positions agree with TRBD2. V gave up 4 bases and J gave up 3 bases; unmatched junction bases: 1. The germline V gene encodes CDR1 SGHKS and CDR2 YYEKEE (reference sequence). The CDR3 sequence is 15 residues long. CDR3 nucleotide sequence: TGTGCCAGCAGCGGACTAGCGGGAGGGGAAGAGACCCAGTACTTC. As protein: CASSGLAGGEETQYF.

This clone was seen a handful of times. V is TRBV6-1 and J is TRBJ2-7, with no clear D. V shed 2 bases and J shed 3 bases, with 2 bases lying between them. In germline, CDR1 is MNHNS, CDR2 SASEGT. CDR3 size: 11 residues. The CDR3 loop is CASSERYEQYF. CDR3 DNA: TGTGCCAGCAGTGAACGCTACGAGCAGTACTTC.

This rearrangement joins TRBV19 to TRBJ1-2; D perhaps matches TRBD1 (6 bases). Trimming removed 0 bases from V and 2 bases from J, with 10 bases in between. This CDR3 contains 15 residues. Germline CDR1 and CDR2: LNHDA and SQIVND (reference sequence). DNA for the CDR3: TGTGCCAGTAGTATAGATATCACAGGGAACTATGGCTACACCTTC. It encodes CASSIDITGNYGYTF.

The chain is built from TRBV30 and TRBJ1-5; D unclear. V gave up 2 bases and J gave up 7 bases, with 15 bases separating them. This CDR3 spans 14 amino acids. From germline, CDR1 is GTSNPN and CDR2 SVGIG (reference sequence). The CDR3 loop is CAWSLGAGRQPQHF. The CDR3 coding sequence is TGTGCCTGGAGTTTGGGAGCGGGTAGGCAGCCCCAGCATTTT. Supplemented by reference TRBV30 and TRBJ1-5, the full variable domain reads SQTIHQWPATLVQPVGSPLSLECTVEGTSNPNLYWYRQAAGRGLQLLFYSVGIGQISSEVPQNLSASRPQDRQFILSSKKLLLSDSGFYLCAWSLGAGRQPQHFGDGTRLSIL.

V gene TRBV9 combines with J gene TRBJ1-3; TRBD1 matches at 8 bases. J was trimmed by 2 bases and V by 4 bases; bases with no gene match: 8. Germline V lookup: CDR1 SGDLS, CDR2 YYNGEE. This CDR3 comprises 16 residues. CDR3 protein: CASSHGQGGAGNTIYF. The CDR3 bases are TGTGCCAGCAGCCACGGACAGGGAGGGGCTGGAAACACCATATATTTT.

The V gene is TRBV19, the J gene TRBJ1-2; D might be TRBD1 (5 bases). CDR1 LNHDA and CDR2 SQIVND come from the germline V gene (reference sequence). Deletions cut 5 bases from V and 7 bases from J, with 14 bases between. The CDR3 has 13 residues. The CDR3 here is CASSLGTEGGYTF. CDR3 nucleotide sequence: TGTGCCAGTAGTCTCGGGACTGAGGGTGGCTACACCTTC.

CDR3 bases: TGTGCCTGGAGTCCCCAGGTTCGACGACAGCCCCAGCATTTT. As protein: CAWSPQVRRQPQHF. V usage is TRBV30 and J usage is TRBJ1-5; D remains unclear. Germline V gene lookup returns CDR1 GTSNPN and CDR2 SVGIG (reference sequence). The CDR3 is 14 amino acids. Deletions cut 2 bases from V and 7 bases from J, with 15 bases between.

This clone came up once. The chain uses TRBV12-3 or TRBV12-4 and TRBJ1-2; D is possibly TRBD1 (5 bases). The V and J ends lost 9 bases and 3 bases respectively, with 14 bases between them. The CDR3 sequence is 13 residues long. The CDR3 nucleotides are TGTGCCAGTTCCGGGGGGAGGTACTATGGCTACACCTTC. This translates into CASSGGRYYGYTF.